This T cell receptor beta chain appears in the sequencing data of a study of naive and memory T cell subsets. This clonotype was counted ten times or more. Antigen unknown. CDR3 size: 13 residues. Germline V gives CDR1 KGHSH, CDR2 LQKENI. V gave up 1 base and J gave up 7 bases, with 10 bases separating them. Two oligonucleotides, mixed equimolar, formed the beta constant-region primer covering TRBC1 and TRBC2. Ligated cDNA was amplified by four rounds of PCR with nested alpha and beta constant-region primers and SP2. TCRdb used MiXCR to reprocess the UMI-ligation and nested PCR reads, holding one entry per CDR3 protein. The sample carries 98,000 or so distinct CDR3 sequences, 11% recorded once. Overall study findings and caveats: There was no ground truth to check naive and memory subset results. Between naive and memory subsets, TCR abundance power law exponents differed. In naive cells, over 95% of TCR sequences were seen only once. A clonotype means one alpha or beta sequence, not an alpha/beta pair. A few larger clonotypes appeared in naive repertoires, especially CD8, possibly memory cells re-expressing CD45RA.

Sample: naive CD4+ T cells from blood. The V and J genes are TRBV18 and TRBJ2-5; either TRBD1 or TRBD2 may supply D (5 bases each). This clonotype was sampled from a human donor in good health. This CDR3 is CASSPLQRGTQYF. The CDR3 DNA is TGTGCCAGCTCACCACTGCAGAGGGGGACCCAGTACTTC.